This is a list of T cell receptor beta chains from one sample in a study of early T cells in non-severe SARS-CoV-2 infection. TCRdb redid the calling of the 5' RACE reads with MiXCR, one entry per CDR3 protein. The repertoire holds 55,000 to 65,000 distinct CDR3 sequences, 8.5% to 10% seen once, with roughly 15% in the top ten. The specimen sequenced was whole blood. Receptors originate from an adult who was a healthcare worker with PCR-confirmed SARS-CoV-2 infection or an uninfected control (not recorded which). CDR3s include the opening cysteine and the closing phenylalanine or tryptophan. The D gene is left open where the match is weak. Part of the rows lack a size; the others show once, few, many or a class for expanded clones.

few | TRBJ1-1 | TRBV6-2/TRBV6-3 | . | CASSSLQRGNTEAFF | TGTGCCAGCAGTTCCCTCCAAAGGGGGAACACTGAAGCTTTCTTT
many | TRBJ2-1 | TRBV20-1 | . | CSAISRYDNEQFF | TGCAGTGCTATTAGCCGTTACGACAATGAGCAGTTCTTC
many | TRBJ2-7 | TRBV10-3 | TRBD1 | CAISESFGQGMYEQYF | TGTGCCATCAGTGAGTCGTTTGGACAGGGGATGTACGAGCAGTACTTC
many | TRBJ2-5 | TRBV5-1 | TRBD1 | CASSLHGQGEGETQYF | TGCGCCAGCAGCTTGCACGGACAGGGGGAAGGAGAGACCCAGTACTTC
many | TRBJ2-1 | TRBV7-2 | . | CASSLAPTHQVREQFF | TGTGCCAGCAGCTTAGCCCCAACCCACCAGGTTCGCGAGCAGTTCTTC
. | TRBJ1-1 | TRBV28 | TRBD1 | CASSLTGTVGEAFF | TGTGCCAGCAGTTTGACAGGGACCGTGGGTGAAGCTTTCTTT
many | TRBJ2-3 | TRBV24-1 | . | CATSAPVGTLTDTQYF | TGTGCCACCAGTGCCCCGGTGGGGACCCTCACAGATACGCAGTATTTT
many | TRBJ2-7 | TRBV7-8 | TRBD2 | CASSLVAASGRPSEQYF | TGTGCCAGCAGCTTAGTGGCGGCTAGCGGGAGGCCGTCCGAGCAGTACTTC
many | TRBJ2-7 | TRBV10-2 | TRBD2 | CASRAGPYEQYF | TGCGCCAGCAGAGCGGGACCCTACGAGCAGTACTTC
many | TRBJ2-2 | TRBV24-1 | . | CATSDGLKKGTGELFF | TGTGCCACCAGTGATGGCCTAAAAAAGGGAACCGGGGAGCTGTTTTTT
. | TRBJ2-7 | TRBV3-1 | . | CATSTFISYEQYF | TGTGCCACCTCAACCTTTATTTCCTACGAGCAGTACTTC
. | TRBJ2-7 | TRBV5-1 | . | CASSRPRGPNYEQYF | TGCGCCAGCAGCCGCCCCAGGGGACCCAACTACGAGCAGTACTTC
few | TRBJ2-5 | TRBV2 | . | CASSADIGGLKTQYF | TGTGCCAGCAGTGCCGACATAGGGGGGCTGAAGACCCAGTACTTC
. | TRBJ1-5 | TRBV18 | . | CASSPGADQPQHF | TGTGCCAGCTCACCAGGGGCAGATCAGCCCCAGCATTTT
many | TRBJ2-7 | TRBV3-1 | . | CASSLNSGAYEQYF | TGTGCCAGCAGCCTCAACTCGGGGGCCTACGAGCAGTACTTC
many | TRBJ1-2 | TRBV14 | TRBD1 | CASSQKQGTLGYTF | TGTGCCAGCAGCCAGAAACAGGGGACGCTCGGCTACACCTTC
few | TRBJ2-3 | TRBV24-1 | TRBD2 | CATRLAGEGDTQYF | TGTGCGACGCGGCTAGCGGGAGAGGGGGATACGCAGTATTTT
. | TRBJ2-7 | TRBV29-1 | . | CSAGTLDSKIGEQYF | TGCAGTGCAGGGACCTTGGACTCGAAAATTGGGGAGCAGTACTTC
many | TRBJ2-1 | TRBV9 | TRBD2 | CASSAGLADYNEQFF | TGTGCCAGCAGCGCCGGACTAGCGGACTACAATGAGCAGTTCTTC
. | TRBJ2-1 | TRBV6-2/TRBV6-3 | TRBD2 | CASSKESGSIDEQFF | TGTGCCAGCAGTAAGGAGAGCGGGAGTATCGATGAGCAGTTCTTC
many | TRBJ2-1 | TRBV6-5 | . | CASSYGFRGLNEQFF | TGTGCCAGCAGTTACGGGTTTCGGGGATTAAATGAGCAGTTCTTC
few | TRBJ2-7 | TRBV28 | TRBD2 | CASISGASGRSYEQYF | TGTGCCAGCATTTCCGGGGCGAGCGGGAGATCGTACGAGCAGTACTTC
few | TRBJ2-1 | TRBV19 | TRBD2 | CASSTGLAGGSYNEQFF | TGTGCCAGTAGTACGGGACTAGCGGGAGGGTCCTACAATGAGCAGTTCTTC
. | TRBJ2-3 | TRBV7-2 | . | CASSTGLLSTDTQYF | TGTGCCAGCAGCACGGGACTCCTTAGCACAGATACGCAGTATTTT
. | TRBJ1-2 | TRBV7-2 | . | CASSLAALGTANYGYTF | TGTGCCAGCAGCTTAGCGGCCCTGGGTACAGCTAACTATGGCTACACCTTC
few | TRBJ1-5 | TRBV7-2 | . | CASSPKEGGYQPQHF | TGTGCCAGCAGCCCCAAGGAGGGGGGATATCAGCCCCAGCATTTT
many | TRBJ2-2 | TRBV20-1 | TRBD2 | CSAPREGTGELFF | TGCAGTGCTCCTAGGGAGGGTACCGGGGAGCTGTTTTTT